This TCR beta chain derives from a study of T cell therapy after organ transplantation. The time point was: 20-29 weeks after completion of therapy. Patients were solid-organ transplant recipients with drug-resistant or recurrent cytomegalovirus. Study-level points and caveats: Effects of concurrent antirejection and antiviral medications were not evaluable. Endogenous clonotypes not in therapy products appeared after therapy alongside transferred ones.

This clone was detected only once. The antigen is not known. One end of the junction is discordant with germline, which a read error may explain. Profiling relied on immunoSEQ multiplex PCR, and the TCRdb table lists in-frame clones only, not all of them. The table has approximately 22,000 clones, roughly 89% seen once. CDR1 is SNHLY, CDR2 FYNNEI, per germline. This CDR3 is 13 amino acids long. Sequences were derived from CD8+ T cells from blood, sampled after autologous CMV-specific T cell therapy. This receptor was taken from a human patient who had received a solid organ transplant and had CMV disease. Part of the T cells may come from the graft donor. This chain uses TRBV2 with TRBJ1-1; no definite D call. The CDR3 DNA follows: TGTGCCAGCAGTCCACCCGGCGAAACTGGAGCTTTCTTT. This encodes CASSPPGETGAFF.